A single TCR beta chain is shown here with its context. From germline, CDR1 is DFQATT and CDR2 SNEGSKA (reference sequence). Trimming shortened V by 6 bases and J by 2 bases, and 3 bases separated the two germline ends. CDR3 length: 10 residues. Data came from immunoSEQ multiplex PCR; TCRdb stores just in-frame clones and leaves some out. The data show 71,000 or so clones, 80% to 90% seen once. The data derive from a study of OX40 agonist ivuxolimab in advanced cancers. Overall study context: Every patient in dose escalation had hepatocellular carcinoma, melanoma, renal cell or head and neck cancer.

The V call is TRBV20-1, the J call TRBJ2-3; no reliable D call. The input for sequencing was CD4+ or CD8+ T cells sorted from blood, taken in a trial of the OX40 agonist ivuxolimab. This TCR was sampled from an adult with an advanced solid tumor such as melanoma, head and neck, liver or kidney cancer. The DNA of the CDR3 is TGCAGTGCCCACACAGATACGCAGTATTTT. Translation gives CSAHTDTQYF.